Reported below is one T cell receptor beta chain. The data originate from a study of blood T cell repertoires in COVID-19. The CDR3 contains 13 residues. Between the trimmed V and J ends, which lost 7 bases and 6 bases, there was a span of 15 bases. Germline V gene data show CDR1 as MDHEN and CDR2 as SYDVKM. Produced via immunoSEQ multiplex PCR; TCRdb's table is partial and in-frame only. The sample lists about 270,000 clones; around 90% were seen once. The chain recombines TRBV28 with TRBJ1-2; D is unresolved. The source is a woman aged 50 to 65 who had recovered from COVID-19. The sample comprised PBMCs or T cells enriched from blood (not recorded which). The CDR3 sequence is CASIPERAHGYTF. CDR3 in DNA: TGTGCCAGCATCCCAGAGAGGGCCCATGGCTACACCTTC.